The rows below give T cell receptor beta chains drawn from one sample of a study of cytomegalovirus exposure and HLA in healthy donors. Data came from immunoSEQ multiplex PCR; TCRdb stores just in-frame clones and leaves some out. The top ten clones hold 5% to 6% of a sample with some 250,000 clones, about 80% of them seen once. The sequenced material came from PBMCs. These receptors were collected from a woman aged 35 to 49 in good health and CMV-seropositive. The CDR3 runs from the conserved cysteine through the conserved F or W. A D gene is named only where the DNA matches it firmly. Rows may omit the clone size; those that give it use once, few, many or a size class.

clone_size	v_call	d_call	j_call	cdr3_aa	cdr3_nt
.	TRBV7-9	TRBD2	TRBJ2-7	CASSQGTSGGTRSEQYF	TGTGCCAGCAGCCAGGGGACTAGCGGGGGGACGAGGTCCGAGCAGTACTTC
once	TRBV7-2	TRBD1	TRBJ1-5	CASSPGQSPQPQHF	TGTGCCAGCAGCCCGGGACAGTCGCCTCAGCCCCAGCATTTT
.	TRBV15	TRBD2	TRBJ2-2	CATSRATTSGSSGELFF	TGTGCCACCAGCAGAGCGACGACTAGCGGGAGTTCCGGGGAGCTGTTTTTT
.	TRBV10-2	TRBD1	TRBJ1-1	CASRGTGPNTEAFF	TGCGCCAGCAGGGGGACAGGACCGAACACTGAAGCTTTCTTT
.	TRBV30	.	TRBJ2-5	CAWSVRASPVTYF	TGTGCCTGGAGTGTACGAGCAAGCCCCGTCACGTACTTC
.	TRBV6-6	.	TRBJ1-5	CASRAGVANQPQHF	TGTGCCAGCAGGGCGGGAGTAGCAAATCAGCCCCAGCATTTT
once	TRBV30	.	TRBJ1-6	CAWSVHGYSSYNSPLHF	TGTGCCTGGAGTGTACATGGATACAGCTCCTATAATTCACCCCTCCACTTT
once	TRBV27	TRBD2	TRBJ2-1	CASTRRRENNEQFF	TGTGCCAGCACTCGAAGGCGGGAGAACAATGAGCAGTTCTTC
.	TRBV7-3	.	TRBJ2-3	CASSSRVTSTDTQYF	TGTGCCAGCAGCTCCAGGGTCACTAGCACAGATACGCAGTATTTT
.	TRBV19	.	TRBJ1-1	CASSDSYTEAFF	TGTGCCAGTAGTGACAGTTACACTGAAGCTTTCTTT
.	TRBV30	.	TRBJ2-1	CAWSGTNNEQFF	TGTGCCTGGAGTGGTACTAATAATGAGCAGTTCTTC
once	TRBV6-4	TRBD1	TRBJ2-2	CASSEFGTGATNTGELFF	TGTGCCAGCAGTGAGTTTGGGACAGGGGCTACGAACACCGGGGAGCTGTTTTTT
.	TRBV7-9	TRBD1	TRBJ1-1	CASSVTGGRTEAFF	TGTGCCAGCAGCGTGACAGGGGGAAGGACTGAAGCTTTCTTT
.	TRBV23-1	TRBD1	TRBJ2-7	CASSQYRQGYEQYF	TGCGCCAGCAGTCAATATAGACAGGGGTACGAGCAGTACTTC
.	TRBV6-6	.	TRBJ2-7	CASRSSGTYEQYF	TGTGCCAGCAGGTCATCCGGGACCTACGAGCAGTACTTC
.	TRBV9	.	TRBJ2-7	CASSVKGAGEQYF	TGTGCCAGCAGCGTCAAAGGGGCTGGCGAGCAGTACTTC
.	TRBV5-8	TRBD1	TRBJ1-2	CASSLAGTGGRLSGYTF	TGTGCCAGCAGCTTGGCCGGGACAGGGGGTAGACTATCCGGCTACACCTTC
.	TRBV30	.	TRBJ1-1	CAWSRAASTEAFF	TGTGCCTGGAGCAGGGCCGCTTCCACTGAAGCTTTCTTT
.	TRBV25-1	TRBD1	TRBJ2-1	CASSEPGQGYKGEQFF	TGTGCCAGCAGTGAACCGGGACAGGGCTATAAGGGTGAGCAGTTCTTC
.	TRBV5-6	TRBD1	TRBJ1-1	CASSSGGTEAFF	TGTGCCAGCAGCTCAGGGGGCACTGAAGCTTTCTTT